This T cell receptor beta chain was observed in a study of OX40 agonist ivuxolimab in advanced cancers. For the wider study: The costimulatory receptor OX40 (CD134) was targeted by ivuxolimab, a fully human IgG2 agonistic monoclonal antibody. Partial responses occurred in three dose-escalation patients, of whom one had hepatocellular carcinoma and two had cutaneous melanoma. In the dose-escalation cohort, 75% to 85% of patients were male, and the mean age was 60 years with a range of about 20 to 80. Prior anti-PD-1, anti-PD-L1 or anti-CTLA-4 therapy was permitted, and 30% to 50% of dose-escalation patients had received checkpoint inhibitors. Of the approximately 50 dose-escalation patients, hepatocellular carcinoma was present in about 20, melanoma in around 15, renal cell carcinoma in 9 and head and neck cancer in 9. The point of sequencing TCRbeta in the periphery was to test whether ivuxolimab changed TCR sequence diversity and drove clonal T-cell expansion. Intravenous ivuxolimab was administered to patients every 2 weeks at six dose levels: 0.01, 0.1, 0.3, 1.5, 3 and 10 mg/kg. The paper describes the monotherapy dose-escalation part (N of about 52 patients) of the phase I trial of ivuxolimab.

Study-level results and caveats: At doses of 0.1 to 3.0 mg/kg, clonal expansion of both CD4+ and CD8+ T cells in blood was seen between baseline and week 6. The antigen specificity of the peripheral T cells that underwent clonal expansion was not determined. Low levels of normalized T-cell clonal expansion were also seen in some patients who did not respond. On average, CD8+ T cells showed more expanded clones than CD4+ T cells after ivuxolimab. Partial responders in the 0.1-3.0 mg/kg groups had among the lowest normalized peripheral clonal expansion, especially among CD8+ T cells.

The trial excluded patients who had a history of autoimmune disease or who were on systemic immunosuppression. Peripheral blood for TCR sequencing was collected from all dose cohorts at baseline, on cycle 4 day 1, and on cycle 7 day 1. The samples were taken from a phase I, first-in-human, multicenter, open-label dose-escalation trial of ivuxolimab. Adults with locally advanced or metastatic head and neck squamous cell, hepatocellular, melanoma or renal cell carcinoma were enrolled in the trial. Before TCR sequencing, CD4+ T cells and CD8+ T cells were sorted from peripheral blood as separate populations. For sequencing of the TCRbeta CDR3 region, genomic DNA was extracted from the sorted cells. TCRbeta CDR3 regions were sequenced using the immunoSEQ Assay. TCRdb took over this immuneACCESS table, retaining in-frame rearrangements with V and J assigned. Such tables are incomplete; in checked studies, under half of the missing clones stem from an unresolved V gene, and the remainder is unexplained. The sample table records around 67,000 clones; about 80% of these occur just once. The ten largest clones take up approximately 1.2% of the sample.

Comment on this clone: Its antigen remains unidentified. Per-base qualities were not stored, and no clone one base away is much larger.

V lost 5 bases and J lost 0 bases, and the count of bases not matched to a germline gene is 4. Per the germline V gene, MNHEY is the CDR1 and SVGAGI is the CDR2. The CDR3 has 15 amino acids, counting the end cysteine and phenylalanine. The read is trimmed to its CDR3 DNA, 45 bases read in frame from base 1. This sample comprised CD4+ or CD8+ T cells sorted from blood, obtained in a trial of the OX40 agonist ivuxolimab. The receptor chain draws on TRBV6-5 and TRBJ2-3, and TRBD2 aligns with 8 junction nucleotides. This receptor was identified in an adult with an advanced solid tumor such as melanoma, head and neck, liver or kidney cancer. The DNA is as follows: TGTGCCAGCAGTAGAAGCGGGGGCAGCACAGATACGCAGTATTTT. Translated, it reads CASSRSGGSTDTQYF.